This T cell receptor beta chain was documented in a study of beta chain features in type 1 diabetes. Expressed TCRB transcripts got sequenced, as all isolated RNA was reverse transcribed. TCRdb's copy holds only in-frame clones and misses some; the assay was immunoSEQ multiplex PCR. The table lists approximately 470,000 clones, 25% to 35% of them singletons. Germline CDR1 reads SQVTM; CDR2 reads ANQGSEA. V was shortened by 7 bases and J by 5 bases, with 11 bases between the two germline ends. The CDR3 runs to 11 residues. The chain employs TRBV29-1 and TRBJ2-5; D is tentatively TRBD1 or TRBD2 (5 bases each). The receptor's source is a man aged 18 to 30 in good health. Sequencing was done on a sample of naive CD4+ T cells from blood. In DNA form, the CDR3 reads TGCAGCGCCGGGGCTGGGGAGACCCAGTACTTC. Translation gives CSAGAGETQYF.